A single sample is the source of the 9 T cell receptor beta chains below, sequenced in a study of blood T cell repertoires in COVID-19. TCRdb's copy holds only in-frame clones and misses some; the assay was immunoSEQ multiplex PCR. The data show around 300,000 clones, roughly 91% seen once. Specimen: PBMCs or T cells enriched from blood (not recorded which). These receptors all come from a woman aged 60-75 years who had recovered from COVID-19.

V and J are TRBV2 and TRBJ1-6, with TRBD1 identical over 8 bases. Germline trimming cut 4 bases from V and 10 bases from J; bases unmatched to any gene: 9. The CDR3 contains 15 residues. The V gene's germline CDR1 is SNHLY and CDR2 FYNNEI. The CDR3 loop is CASSGQGALGSPLHF. The DNA of the CDR3 is TGTGCCAGCAGTGGGCAGGGGGCTCTGGGGTCACCCCTCCACTTT.

The chain joins TRBV6-4 to TRBJ2-3; D perhaps matches TRBD2 (5 bases). The CDR3 covers 14 residues. Trimming took 4 bases from V and 1 from J, leaving 9 bases between them. The germline gives CDR1 MRHNA, CDR2 SNTAGT. CDR3 sequence: CASSVAEGTDTQYF. Here the CDR3 DNA reads TGTGCCAGCAGTGTGGCGGAGGGCACAGATACGCAGTATTTT.

There are a few counts of this clone. The chain employs TRBV19 and TRBJ2-7; D ambiguous. V lost 3 bases to trimming and J lost 4 bases, with 13 bases between them. Germline CDR1 and CDR2: LNHDA and SQIVND (reference sequence). The CDR3 is made up of 14 amino acids. The CDR3 protein is CASSIRVNGYEQYF. The CDR3 DNA sequence: TGTGCCAGTAGTATCCGGGTAAACGGGTACGAGCAGTACTTC.

This clone came up once. This rearrangement joins TRBV5-5 to TRBJ2-2, with D possibly TRBD1 on 6 matching bases. The CDR3 length is 14 residues. CDR1 and CDR2 (germline): SGHKS, YYEKEE (reference sequence). Trimming took off 0 bases at V and 6 bases at J, with 9 bases between the two ends. Written as DNA, the CDR3 is TGTGCCAGCAGCTTGGGACAGGTGGCCGGGGAGCTGTTTTTT. Its translation is CASSLGQVAGELFF.

The rearrangement uses TRBV20-1 and TRBJ1-1; D is undetermined. V was trimmed by 5 bases and J by 5 bases, leaving 15 bases between them. The germline V gene encodes CDR1 DFQATT and CDR2 SNEGSKA (reference sequence). The CDR3 is 13 amino acids. DNA of the CDR3: TGCAGTGCTGGTGGGATGACTAGGACTGAAGCTTTCTTT. Protein sequence: CSAGGMTRTEAFF.

The genes are TRBV19 and TRBJ1-5; no reliable D call. CDR1 is LNHDA, CDR2 SQIVND, per germline (reference sequence). Trimming pared 3 bases from V and 7 bases from J, leaving 10 bases between. The CDR3 is 13 residues long. CDR3 amino acids: CASSIRVEQPQHF. CDR3 nucleotide sequence: TGTGCCAGTAGTATCCGGGTGGAGCAGCCCCAGCATTTT.

The CDR3 protein is CASSFRAGVDRNEQFF. The CDR3 DNA sequence: TGTGCCAGCAGCTTTCGGGCGGGGGTCGATCGAAATGAGCAGTTCTTC. V is TRBV11-3 and J is TRBJ2-1; TRBD2 matches 7 bases. The germline V gene encodes CDR1 SGHNT and CDR2 YENEEA. V shed 3 bases and J 7 bases; nucleotides not matched to a gene: 12. The length of the CDR3 is 16 residues.

This clone has just one count. This chain links TRBV3-1 (or the pseudogene TRBV3-2) with TRBJ2-3; TRBD2 aligns across 7 bases. The V gene end was trimmed by 4 bases and the J gene end by 5 bases; junction bases not matched to a gene: 12. The CDR3 extends over 16 amino acids. Germline V gene sequence: CDR1 LGHDT, CDR2 YNNKEL (reference sequence). As DNA, the CDR3 is TGTGCCAGCAGCCGGGCGGGAGCTAGTTATGGAGATACGCAGTATTTT. It is translated as CASSRAGASYGDTQYF.

CDR3 DNA sequence: TGTGCCAGCAGCCGATCCGCCCTAGCGGGTGCCACAGATACGCAGTATTTT. This codes for CASSRSALAGATDTQYF. The rearrangement links TRBV9 to TRBJ2-3; 8 positions match TRBD2. The J segment lost 2 bases and the V segment lost 4 bases, leaving 12 bases of the junction unmatched. The CDR3 spans 17 residues. CDR1 and CDR2 from the germline V gene are SGDLS and YYNGEE.